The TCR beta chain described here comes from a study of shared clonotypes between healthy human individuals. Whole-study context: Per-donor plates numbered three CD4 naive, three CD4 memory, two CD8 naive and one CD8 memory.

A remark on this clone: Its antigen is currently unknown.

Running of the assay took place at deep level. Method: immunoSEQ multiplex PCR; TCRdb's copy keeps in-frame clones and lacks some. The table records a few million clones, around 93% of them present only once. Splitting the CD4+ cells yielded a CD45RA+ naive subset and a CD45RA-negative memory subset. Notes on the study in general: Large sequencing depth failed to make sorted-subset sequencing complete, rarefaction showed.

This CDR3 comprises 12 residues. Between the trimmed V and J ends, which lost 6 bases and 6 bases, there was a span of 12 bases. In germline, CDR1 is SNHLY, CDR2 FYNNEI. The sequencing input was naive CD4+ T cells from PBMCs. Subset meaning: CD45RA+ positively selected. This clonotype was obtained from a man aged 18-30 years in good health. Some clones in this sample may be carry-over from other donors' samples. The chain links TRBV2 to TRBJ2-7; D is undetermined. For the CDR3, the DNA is TGTGCCAGCAGACTCCACATTCTCGAGCAGTACTTC. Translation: CASRLHILEQYF.